This TCR beta chain was identified during a study of CD8 T cells in ankylosing spondylitis. The study, taken as a whole, reports: Researchers report that disease-linked clones proved CD8+ and relatively rare in peripheral blood. The authors reported significant enrichment of disease-linked clones in matched ankylosing spondylitis synovial fluid.

TCRdb itself ran the 5' RACE reads through MiXCR, one entry per CDR3 protein. The table has approximately 260,000 distinct CDR3 sequences, 18% seen once. The germline V gene has CDR1 SGHTA and CDR2 FQGTGA. Trimming took off 5 bases at V and 1 base at J, with 8 bases between the two ends. The CDR3 is 13 amino acids. Turning to this clonotype: What it recognizes is unknown.

The J gene is TRBJ1-1, the V gene TRBV7-3; the D is unclear. Sequencing was carried out using blood, either unsorted or a sorted T cell fraction (not recorded which). The receptor's source is a male donor with ankylosing spondylitis or in good health (not recorded which). The CDR3 loop is CASSVDANTEAFF. The DNA of the CDR3 is TGTGCCAGCAGCGTGGACGCGAACACTGAAGCTTTCTTT.